This T cell receptor beta chain was recorded in a study of shared clonotypes between healthy human individuals (dated by TCRdb to the early 2020s). About the full investigation: A few men and a couple of women, aged 18 to 49 years, made up the cohort. For each donor, three plates each were used for CD4 naive and CD4 memory, two plates were used for CD8 naive, and one plate was used for CD8 memory. To estimate repertoire size and how much clonotype sharing occurs between individuals, the study deeply sequenced the blood TCR repertoires of five healthy adults. Different laboratories and diverse techniques were used to prepare libraries and sequence TCR repertoires, to increase sequencing depth and limit assay-specific biases. Leukapheresis yielded between about 0.9 and 10 billion PBMCs per donor.

CD8 naive samples were CD45RO-negative cells positively selected for CCR7, giving a CD45RA+CCR7+ population that excluded TemRA cells. Donors were healthy HIV-negative adults with no recently reported acute infections or vaccinations. Every donor was a Caucasian adult residing in Nashville, Tennessee, USA. Blood was obtained by leukapheresis, after which PBMCs were separated by Ficoll-Histopaque density gradient centrifugation and cryopreserved in liquid nitrogen vapor phase. Purity and quantity of every magnetically sorted T cell population were checked by analytical flow cytometry. From each sorted fraction, genomic DNA was isolated and quantified by UV absorbance on a Nanodrop 2000c. What the research found in general, with its limitations: Pairwise subsampling indicated that sequencing depth was expected to affect the degree of clonotype sharing among donors. Compared with non-shared clonotypes, the clonotypes found in all four sorted-subset donors had higher generation probabilities. Incomplete sequencing was indicated by rarefaction of sorted-subset datasets, despite the large sequencing depth. Sharing across four donors was observed for 5% to 6.5% of naive CD4, over 3% of naive CD8, around 2.5% of memory CD4, and around 0.4% of memory CD8 clonotypes. Sampling was restricted to blood, and TCR repertoires in tissue are likely to differ from TCR repertoires in blood. Estimated clonotype richness was generally larger for naive than for memory subsets. The genetic and exposure-history diversity represented was limited by the small number of donors.

Using the deep immunoSEQ assay, TCR CDR3 regions were amplified from genomic DNA by multiplex PCR. Extracted genomic DNA from each cell subset was distributed evenly across all wells of several immunoSEQ 96-well plates, and each plate was treated as a replicate. For sorted subsets, around 200 ng genomic DNA, equal to 30,000 to 35,000 T cell genomes, was loaded into each replicate PCR. Purified libraries were quantified with a Qubit 3.0 fluorometer, sized on a Bioanalyzer 2100, and re-quantified with the KAPA Library Quantification kit. Every immunoSEQ 96-well plate was sequenced on a dedicated single-read 150-cycle Illumina NextSeq 550 flow cell. In the paper's pipeline: Because the immunoSEQ output included only junctional sequences and no quality scores, the filtering could not be the same as the filtering used for full-length reads. To assign V/J genes and CDR3, sequences were annotated using PyIR, a Python wrapper for IgBLAST v1.9, with IMGT germline references. Reads were filtered out if the reads had weak V/J assignments (E-value above 1e-6), no CDR3, stop codons, out-of-frame junctions, or ambiguous translated residues. V3J clonotypes were defined by identical inferred V gene, J gene, and CDR3 amino acid sequence. Percentage overlap between repertoires was computed as shared unique clonotypes divided by the size of the smaller repertoire. Richness of each repertoire was evaluated using RTK rarefaction, the Chao1 estimator, and Recon v2.1 estimates of unobserved clonotypes. Generation probabilities for all TCRbeta clonotypes obtained by the gDNA method from a handful of donors were computed using OLGA. What TCRdb holds here is the immuneACCESS table cut down to in-frame rearrangements. Part of the clones is not present; checked against another copy, under half of the missing clones reflect an unresolved V gene, and the others are unexplained. V, J and clone size are taken as reported in that table, and D and trimming were inferred from the DNA itself. This sample has 650,000 to 800,000 clones in its table, and about 91% of those were observed once. The leading ten clones occupy 24% of the sample.

About this clone: Its antigen remains undetermined. No clone much larger than this one lies a single base away; base qualities are absent.

CDR1 and CDR2 were assigned from the germline V gene (reference sequence) as MNHNY and SVGAGI. Between the V and J ends, shortened by 2 bases and 5 bases respectively, the junction contains 9 bases. Including cysteine and phenylalanine, the CDR3 has 13 amino acids. Solely the CDR3 DNA is kept, with 39 bases framed from the first base. The clonotype originates from a man younger than 40 in good health. In this chain, TRBV6-6 is recombined with TRBJ1-2; TRBD1 is possibly the D segment (6 matching bases). The sequencing sample was made of naive CD8+ T cells sorted from blood. The cell subset or site label here, explained by the study, means: CD45RA+CCR7+. The DNA sequence is as follows: TGTGCCAGCAGTTACAGCAGGGGATATGGCTACACCTTC. Its protein is CASSYSRGYGYTF.